The present entry profiles one T cell receptor beta chain with its context. As yet, its antigen is unknown. Profiled with immunoSEQ multiplex PCR; TCRdb holds only in-frame clones, not every one. This table holds around 40,000 clones, roughly 89% found once. The CDR3 has 12 residues. Germline V gene lookup returns CDR1 LGHNT and CDR2 FRNRAP. The V end lost 6 bases, the J end lost 8 bases, and 10 bases lay between the germline ends. The data were taken from a study of OX40 agonist ivuxolimab in advanced cancers. The study, taken as a whole, reports: The specificity for antigen of the expanded peripheral T cells was not determined. CD4+ and CD8+ T cells in blood underwent clonal expansion by week 6 at 0.1 to 3.0 mg/kg. Some nonresponders likewise displayed low normalized T-cell clonal expansion. CD8+ T cells averaged more expanded clones than CD4+.

The genes are TRBV12-5 and TRBJ1-4, with D uncertain. The receptor was isolated from an adult with an advanced solid tumor such as melanoma, head and neck, liver or kidney cancer. The sample consisted of CD4+ or CD8+ T cells sorted from blood, taken in a trial of the OX40 agonist ivuxolimab. In nucleotides, the CDR3 is TGTGCTAGTGGGTCCCGCGGCGAAAAACTGTTTTTT. Its translation: CASGSRGEKLFF. Looking up the rest from reference TRBV12-5 and TRBJ1-4 gives the full variable domain: DARVTQTPRHKVTEMGQEVTMRCQPILGHNTVFWYRQTMMQGLELLAYFRNRAPLDDSGMPKDRFSAEMPDATLATLKIQPSEPRDSAVYFCASGSRGEKLFFGSGTQLSVL.